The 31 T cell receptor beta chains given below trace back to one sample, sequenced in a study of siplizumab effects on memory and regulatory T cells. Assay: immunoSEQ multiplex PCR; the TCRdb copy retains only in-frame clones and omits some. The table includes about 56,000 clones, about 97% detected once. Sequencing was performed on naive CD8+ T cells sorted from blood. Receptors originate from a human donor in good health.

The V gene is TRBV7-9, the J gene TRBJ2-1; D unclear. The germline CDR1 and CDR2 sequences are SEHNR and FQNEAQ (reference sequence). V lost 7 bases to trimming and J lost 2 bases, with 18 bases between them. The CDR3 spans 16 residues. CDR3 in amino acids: CASTAGGKATYNEQFF. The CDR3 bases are TGTGCCAGCACCGCTGGTGGGAAGGCGACCTACAATGAGCAGTTCTTC.

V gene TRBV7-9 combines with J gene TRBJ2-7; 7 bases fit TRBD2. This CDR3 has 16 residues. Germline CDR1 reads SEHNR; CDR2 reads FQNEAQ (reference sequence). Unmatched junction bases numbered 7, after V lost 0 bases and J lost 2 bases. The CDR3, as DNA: TGTGCCAGCAGCTTAGCGGTGGGAGGGAGGACCTACGAGCAGTACTTC. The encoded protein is CASSLAVGGRTYEQYF.

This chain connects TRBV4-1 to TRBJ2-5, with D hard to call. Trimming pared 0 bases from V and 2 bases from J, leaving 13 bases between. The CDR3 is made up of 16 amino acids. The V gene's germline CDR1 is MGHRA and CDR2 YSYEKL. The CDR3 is CASSQDELVGQETQYF. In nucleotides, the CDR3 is TGCGCCAGCAGCCAAGATGAGTTGGTAGGTCAAGAGACCCAGTACTTC.

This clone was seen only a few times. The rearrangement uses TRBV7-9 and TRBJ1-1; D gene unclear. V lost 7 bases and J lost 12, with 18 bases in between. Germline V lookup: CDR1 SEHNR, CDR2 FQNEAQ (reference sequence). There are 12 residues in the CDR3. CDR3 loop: CASTSPSAQTFF. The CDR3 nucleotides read TGTGCCAGCACCTCTCCTTCCGCTCAAACTTTCTTT.

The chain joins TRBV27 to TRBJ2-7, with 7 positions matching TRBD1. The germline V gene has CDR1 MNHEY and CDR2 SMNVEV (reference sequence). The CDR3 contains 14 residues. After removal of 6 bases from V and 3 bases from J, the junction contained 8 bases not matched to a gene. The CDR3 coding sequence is TGTGCCAGCAGGGAAACGGGACAGAGCTACGAGCAGTACTTC. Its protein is CASRETGQSYEQYF.

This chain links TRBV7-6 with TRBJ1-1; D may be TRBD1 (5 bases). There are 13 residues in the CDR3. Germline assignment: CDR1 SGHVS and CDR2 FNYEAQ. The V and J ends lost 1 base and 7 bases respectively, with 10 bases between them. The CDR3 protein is CASSLDWGSEAFF. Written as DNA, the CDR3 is TGTGCCAGCAGCTTAGACTGGGGGAGTGAAGCTTTCTTT.

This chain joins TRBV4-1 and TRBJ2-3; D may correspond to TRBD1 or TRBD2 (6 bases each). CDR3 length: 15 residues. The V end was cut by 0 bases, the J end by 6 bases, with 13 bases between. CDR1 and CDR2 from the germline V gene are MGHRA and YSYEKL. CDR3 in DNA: TGCGCCAGCAGCCAAGACCCGGGGGCCGGTGATACGCAGTATTTT. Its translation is CASSQDPGAGDTQYF.

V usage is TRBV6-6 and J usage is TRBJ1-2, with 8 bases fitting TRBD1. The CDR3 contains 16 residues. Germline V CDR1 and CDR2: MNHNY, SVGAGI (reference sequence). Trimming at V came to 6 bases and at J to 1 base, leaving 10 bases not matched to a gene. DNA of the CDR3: TGTGCCAGCAGCCCCCGAGGACAGGGAAATAACTATGGCTACACCTTC. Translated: CASSPRGQGNNYGYTF.

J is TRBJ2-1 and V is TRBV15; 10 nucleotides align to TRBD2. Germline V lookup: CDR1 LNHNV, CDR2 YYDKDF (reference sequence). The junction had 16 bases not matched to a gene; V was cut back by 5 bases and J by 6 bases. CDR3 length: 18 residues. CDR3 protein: CATSDGYIPGTSVNEQFF. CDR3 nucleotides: TGTGCCACCAGCGACGGGTACATCCCGGGGACTAGCGTCAATGAGCAGTTCTTC.

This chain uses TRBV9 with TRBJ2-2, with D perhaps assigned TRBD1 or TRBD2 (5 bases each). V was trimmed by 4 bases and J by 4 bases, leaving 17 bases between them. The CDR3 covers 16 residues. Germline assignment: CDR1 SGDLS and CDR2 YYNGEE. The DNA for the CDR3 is TGTGCCAGCAGCACATCCGGGACCCTTTTCACCGGGGAGCTGTTTTTT. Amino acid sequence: CASSTSGTLFTGELFF.

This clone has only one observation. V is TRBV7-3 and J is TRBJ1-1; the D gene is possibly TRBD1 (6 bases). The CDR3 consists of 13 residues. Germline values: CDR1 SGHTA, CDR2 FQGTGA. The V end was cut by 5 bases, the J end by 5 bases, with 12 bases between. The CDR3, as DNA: TGTGCCAGCAGCAAAACAGGGAGTACTGAAGCTTTCTTT. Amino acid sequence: CASSKTGSTEAFF. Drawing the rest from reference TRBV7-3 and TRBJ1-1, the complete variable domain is GAGVSQTPSNKVTEKGKYVELRCDPISGHTALYWYRQSLGQGPEFLIYFQGTGAADDSGLPNDRFFAVRPEGSVSTLKIQRTERGDSAVYLCASSKTGSTEAFFGQGTRLTVV.

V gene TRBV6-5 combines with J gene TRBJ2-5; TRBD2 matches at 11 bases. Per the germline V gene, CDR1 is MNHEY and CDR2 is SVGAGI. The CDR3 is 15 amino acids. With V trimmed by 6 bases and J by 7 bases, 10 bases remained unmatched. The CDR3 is CASRGTSGLRGTQYF. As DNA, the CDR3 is TGTGCCAGCAGGGGGACTAGCGGCCTAAGAGGGACCCAGTACTTC.

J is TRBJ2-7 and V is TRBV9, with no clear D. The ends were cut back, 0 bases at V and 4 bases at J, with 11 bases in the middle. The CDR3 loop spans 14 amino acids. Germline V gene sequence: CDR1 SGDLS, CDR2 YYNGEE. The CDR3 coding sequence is TGTGCCAGCAGCGTAGCCCGCTTCGGGTACGAGCAGTACTTC. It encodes CASSVARFGYEQYF.

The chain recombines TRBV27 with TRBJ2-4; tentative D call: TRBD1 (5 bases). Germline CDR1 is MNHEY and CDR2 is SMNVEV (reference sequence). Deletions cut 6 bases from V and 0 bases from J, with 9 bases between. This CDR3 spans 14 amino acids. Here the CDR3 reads CASSPTVAKNIQYF. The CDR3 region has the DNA TGTGCCAGCAGCCCGACAGTAGCCAAAAACATTCAGTACTTC.

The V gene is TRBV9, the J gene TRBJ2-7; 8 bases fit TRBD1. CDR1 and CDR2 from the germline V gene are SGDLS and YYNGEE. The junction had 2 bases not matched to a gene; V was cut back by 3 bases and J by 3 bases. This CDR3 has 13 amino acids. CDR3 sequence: CASSDDRGYEQYF. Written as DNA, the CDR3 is TGTGCCAGCAGCGATGACAGGGGCTACGAGCAGTACTTC.

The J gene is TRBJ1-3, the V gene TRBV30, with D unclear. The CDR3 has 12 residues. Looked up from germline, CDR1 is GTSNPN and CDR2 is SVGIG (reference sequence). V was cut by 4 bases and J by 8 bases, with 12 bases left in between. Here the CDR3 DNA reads TGTGCCTGGACAGGTCCATTGGACACCATATATTTT. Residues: CAWTGPLDTIYF. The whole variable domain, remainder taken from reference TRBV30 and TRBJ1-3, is SQTIHQWPATLVQPVGSPLSLECTVEGTSNPNLYWYRQAAGRGLQLLFYSVGIGQISSEVPQNLSASRPQDRQFILSSKKLLLSDSGFYLCAWTGPLDTIYFGEGSWLTVV.

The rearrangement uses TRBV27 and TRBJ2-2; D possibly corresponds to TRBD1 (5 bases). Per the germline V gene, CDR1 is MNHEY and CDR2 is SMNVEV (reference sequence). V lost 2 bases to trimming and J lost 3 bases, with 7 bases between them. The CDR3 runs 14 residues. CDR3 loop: CASSLGRDTGELFF. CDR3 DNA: TGTGCCAGCAGTTTAGGCAGGGACACCGGGGAGCTGTTTTTT.

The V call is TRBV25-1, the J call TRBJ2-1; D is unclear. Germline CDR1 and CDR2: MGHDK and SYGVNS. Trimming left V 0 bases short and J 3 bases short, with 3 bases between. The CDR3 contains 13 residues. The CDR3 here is CASSEYSYNEQFF. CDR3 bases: TGTGCCAGCAGTGAATACAGCTACAATGAGCAGTTCTTC.

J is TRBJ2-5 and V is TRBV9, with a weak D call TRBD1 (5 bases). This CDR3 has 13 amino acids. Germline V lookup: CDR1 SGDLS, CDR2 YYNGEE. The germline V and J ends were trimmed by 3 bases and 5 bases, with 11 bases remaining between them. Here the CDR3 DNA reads TGTGCCAGCAGCGGGGGCGGACGCGAGACCCAGTACTTC. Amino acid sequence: CASSGGGRETQYF.

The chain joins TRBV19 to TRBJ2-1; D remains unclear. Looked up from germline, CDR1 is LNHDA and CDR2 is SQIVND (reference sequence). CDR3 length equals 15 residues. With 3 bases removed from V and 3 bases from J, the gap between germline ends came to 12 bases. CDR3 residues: CASSMKGRYYNEQFF. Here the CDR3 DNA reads TGTGCCAGTAGTATGAAAGGCAGGTACTACAATGAGCAGTTCTTC.

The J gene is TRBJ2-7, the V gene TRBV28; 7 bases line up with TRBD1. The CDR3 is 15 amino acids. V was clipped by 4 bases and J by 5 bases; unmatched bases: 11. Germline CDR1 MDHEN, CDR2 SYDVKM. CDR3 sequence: CASSSNLGQMDEQYF. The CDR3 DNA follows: TGTGCCAGCAGTTCTAACTTGGGACAGATGGACGAGCAGTACTTC.

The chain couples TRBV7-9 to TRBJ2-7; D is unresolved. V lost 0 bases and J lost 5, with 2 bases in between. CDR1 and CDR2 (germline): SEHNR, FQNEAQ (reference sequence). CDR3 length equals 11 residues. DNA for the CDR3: TGTGCCAGCAGCTTAGCCCACGAGCAGTACTTC. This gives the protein CASSLAHEQYF.

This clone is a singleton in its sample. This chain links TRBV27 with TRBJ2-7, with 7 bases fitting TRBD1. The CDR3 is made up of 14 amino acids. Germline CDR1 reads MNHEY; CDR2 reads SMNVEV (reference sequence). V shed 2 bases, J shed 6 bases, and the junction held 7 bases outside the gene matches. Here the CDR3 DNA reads TGTGCCAGCAGTTTACTTGACAGGGTTGGCGAGCAGTACTTC. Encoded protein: CASSLLDRVGEQYF.

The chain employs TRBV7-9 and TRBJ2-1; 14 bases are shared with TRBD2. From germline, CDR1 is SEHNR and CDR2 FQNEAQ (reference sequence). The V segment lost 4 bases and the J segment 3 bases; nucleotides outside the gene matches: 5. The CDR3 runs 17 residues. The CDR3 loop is CASSWAGTSGSYNEQFF. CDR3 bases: TGTGCCAGCAGCTGGGCCGGGACTAGCGGGAGCTACAATGAGCAGTTCTTC.

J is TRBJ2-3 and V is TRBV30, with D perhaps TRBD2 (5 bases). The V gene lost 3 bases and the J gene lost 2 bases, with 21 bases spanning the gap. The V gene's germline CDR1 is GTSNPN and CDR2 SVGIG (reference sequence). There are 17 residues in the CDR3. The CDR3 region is CAWSPRGSRPFTDTQYF. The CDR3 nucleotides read TGTGCCTGGAGCCCTAGAGGGTCCCGACCGTTCACAGATACGCAGTATTTT.

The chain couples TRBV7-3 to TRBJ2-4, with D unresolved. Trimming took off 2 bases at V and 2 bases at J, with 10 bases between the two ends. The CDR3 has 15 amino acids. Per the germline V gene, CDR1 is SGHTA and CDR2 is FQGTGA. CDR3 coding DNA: TGTGCCAGCAGCTTAGGGCTCGGTCCCAAAAACATTCAGTACTTC. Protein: CASSLGLGPKNIQYF.

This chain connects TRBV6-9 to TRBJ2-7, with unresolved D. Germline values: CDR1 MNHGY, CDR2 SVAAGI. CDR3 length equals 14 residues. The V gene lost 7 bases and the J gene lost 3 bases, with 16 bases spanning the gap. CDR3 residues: CASTSDPEGYEQYF. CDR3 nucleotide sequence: TGTGCCAGCACCTCGGACCCAGAAGGCTACGAGCAGTACTTC.

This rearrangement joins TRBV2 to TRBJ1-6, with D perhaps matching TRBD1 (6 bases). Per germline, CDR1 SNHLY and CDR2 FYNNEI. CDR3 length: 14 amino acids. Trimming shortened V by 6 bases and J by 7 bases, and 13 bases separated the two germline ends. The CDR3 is CASSKQGWNSPLHF. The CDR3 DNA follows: TGTGCCAGCAGCAAACAGGGCTGGAATTCACCCCTCCACTTT.

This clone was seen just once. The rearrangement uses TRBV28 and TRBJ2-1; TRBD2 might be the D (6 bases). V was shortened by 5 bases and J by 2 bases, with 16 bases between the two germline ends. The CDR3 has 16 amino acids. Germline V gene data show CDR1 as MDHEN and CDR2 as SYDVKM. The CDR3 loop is CASSLYRRGPYNEQFF. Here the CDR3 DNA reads TGTGCCAGCAGTCTGTATCGGCGGGGACCCTACAATGAGCAGTTCTTC.

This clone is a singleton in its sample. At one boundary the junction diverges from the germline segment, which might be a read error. CDR3 sequence (DNA): TGTGCCAGTGCCGGGACAGACCTTAATTCACCCCTCCGCTTT. Its translation is CASAGTDLNSPLRF. The chain employs TRBV19 and TRBJ1-6; 7 nucleotides match TRBD1. Germline V gives CDR1 LNHDA, CDR2 SQIVND (reference sequence). The CDR3 is 14 residues long.

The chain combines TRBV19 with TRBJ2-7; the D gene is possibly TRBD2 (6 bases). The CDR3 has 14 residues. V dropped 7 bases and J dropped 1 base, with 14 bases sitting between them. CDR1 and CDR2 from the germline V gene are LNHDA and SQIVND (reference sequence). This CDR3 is CASIRRDFSYEQYF. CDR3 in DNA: TGTGCCAGTATCCGAAGGGACTTTTCCTACGAGCAGTACTTC.